The text below deals with one T cell receptor (beta chain). The antigen is undetermined. The sample comes from a study of T cell repertoires in cytomegalovirus infection. Study information: Based on public TCR beta signatures, there were indications of CMV infection and of a matching HLA type.

TCRdb reanalysed the reads using MiXCR and keeps one entry per CDR3 protein. This table holds about 470,000 distinct CDR3 sequences, 42% found once. V was cut by 3 bases and J by 0 bases, with 26 bases left in between. This CDR3 region has 21 residues. Germline V gene sequence: CDR1 LGHNA, CDR2 YSLEER. The chain recombines TRBV4-3 with TRBJ2-2, with a possible D match to TRBD1 (5 bases). The source was cultured PBMCs, collected from culture after CMV antigen stimulation. This TCR came from a human donor in good health (CMV status not recorded). Some clones in this sample may be carry-over from other donors' samples. The CDR3 DNA reads as TGCGCCAGCAGCCAGCACGCGCAGGGCCTTCTTTTTATCCCGAACACCGGGGAGCTGTTTTTT. Protein sequence: CASSQHAQGLLFIPNTGELFF.